This T cell receptor (beta chain) was captured in a study of control samples from healthy donors and cancer patients. The assay was immunoSEQ multiplex PCR, and TCRdb's table has in-frame clones only and misses some. The top ten clones hold roughly 0.54% of a sample with 100,000 to 150,000 clones, approximately 92% of them seen once. This receptor was identified in a man older than 75 with head and neck cancer. Sample: PBMCs.

As DNA, the CDR3 is TGTGCCAGCAGCTACCTGACAGGGGGCGCTTTTCCCACAAGCGGGGAGACCCAGTACTTC. Its protein is CASSYLTGGAFPTSGETQYF. The genes are TRBV6-6 and TRBJ2-5, with TRBD1 matching over 10 bases. Germline-derived CDR1 and CDR2 are MNHNY and SVGAGI (reference sequence). CDR3 size: 20 residues. V was clipped by 6 bases and J by 5 bases; unmatched bases: 24.